The 10 T cell receptor beta chains presented below share a single source sample, sequenced in a study of T cells in Graves' hyperthyroidism and ophthalmopathy. TCR beta CDR3 region amplification was performed from RNA transcripts. During a first-round RT-PCR of the TCR CDR3, the HTBI primer set was used. TCRdb recomputed calls from the multiplex PCR reads with MiXCR, one row per CDR3 protein. Of 650,000 to 850,000 distinct CDR3 sequences listed, about 17% were seen once; the top ten hold 16%. The sample comprised blood. The receptors here all came from a woman aged 50 to 60 with Graves' hyperthyroidism that later progressed to Graves' ophthalmopathy.

There are many counts of this clonotype. The rearrangement uses TRBV2 and TRBJ2-5, with 7 bases aligning to TRBD1. Germline trimming cut 8 bases from V and 5 bases from J; bases unmatched to any gene: 17. The CDR3 totals 16 residues. Germline V gene lookup returns CDR1 SNHLY and CDR2 FYNNEI. In nucleotides, the CDR3 is TGTGCCAGCCGCATCAGTCTAACAGGGGCGGGCGAGACCCAGTACTTC. Translation: CASRISLTGAGETQYF.

This clonotype was seen at least ten times. V is TRBV7-8 and J is TRBJ1-5, with a weak D call TRBD1 (5 bases). There are 16 residues in the CDR3. Germline-derived CDR1 and CDR2 are SGHVS and FQNEAQ. V lost 1 base to trimming and J lost 6 bases, with 16 bases between them. The CDR3 DNA sequence: TGTGCCAGCAGCTTAGTGTGGGCAGGGAAAGCTCAGCCCCAGCATTTT. It yields the protein CASSLVWAGKAQPQHF.

This clonotype showed up just a few times. The V call is TRBV6-2 or TRBV6-3, the J call TRBJ2-2, with TRBD1 matching over 9 bases. After removal of 2 bases from V and 3 bases from J, the junction contained 7 bases not matched to a gene. This CDR3 has 17 amino acids. Germline V gene sequence: CDR1 MNHEY, CDR2 SVGEGT. DNA of the CDR3: TGTGCCAGCAGTTACGATTGGACAGGGGAAGACACCGGGGAGCTGTTTTTT. Translating it yields CASSYDWTGEDTGELFF.

The genes are TRBV18 and TRBJ2-1; D is unresolved. Trimming pared 1 base from V and 6 bases from J, leaving 13 bases between. The CDR3 has 15 residues. Germline lookup yields CDR1 KGHSH and CDR2 LQKENI. The CDR3 spells CASSPLVLAGNEQFF. The CDR3 bases are TGTGCCAGCTCACCACTCGTCTTGGCCGGCAATGAGCAGTTCTTC.

The V and J genes are TRBV20-1 and TRBJ2-3; 9 nucleotides match TRBD2. V shed 0 bases and J 2 bases; nucleotides not matched to a gene: 9. Germline values: CDR1 DFQATT, CDR2 SNEGSKA (reference sequence). The CDR3 has 17 amino acids. Here the CDR3 DNA reads TGCAGTGCTAGAGATCCCCTAGCGGGGCAATACACAGATACGCAGTATTTT. Its translation: CSARDPLAGQYTDTQYF.

This clonotype has at least ten counts. The V call is TRBV11-3, the J call TRBJ2-1, with D perhaps TRBD2 (6 bases). The CDR3 is 15 residues long. The germline V gene has CDR1 SGHNT and CDR2 YENEEA. With 6 bases removed from V and 9 bases from J, the gap between germline ends came to 21 bases. The CDR3 DNA follows: TGTGCCAGCAGACATTCGGGACTCCCAAAGGGTGAGCAGTTCTTC. Translation: CASRHSGLPKGEQFF.

Worth noting for this clonotype: A much more abundant neighbour one base away suggests this may be a read error. The gene calls are TRBV3-1 and TRBJ2-7; weak D call: TRBD2 (5 bases). Germline V gene data show CDR1 as LGHDT and CDR2 as YNNKEL (reference sequence). CDR3 length equals 15 residues. V gave up 2 bases and J gave up 7 bases, with 18 bases separating them. The CDR3 bases are TGTGCCAGCAGCCAATCATTCGAGGGTGCGCGGGAGCAGTACTTC. Translated, it gives CASSQSFEGAREQYF.

This chain links TRBV20-1 with TRBJ2-1; TRBD2 matches at 7 bases. Germline V gene lookup returns CDR1 DFQATT and CDR2 SNEGSKA (reference sequence). With V trimmed by 1 base and J by 4 bases, 7 bases remained unmatched. The CDR3 contains 15 residues. CDR3 sequence: CSARGGLAEYNEQFF. The CDR3 region has the DNA TGCAGTGCTAGAGGGGGTCTAGCGGAGTACAATGAGCAGTTCTTC.

There are a few counts of this clonotype. The rearrangement uses TRBV20-1 and TRBJ1-4; no clear D gene. The length of the CDR3 is 13 residues. V was clipped by 6 bases and J by 8 bases, with 16 bases between them. Germline loops: CDR1 DFQATT, CDR2 SNEGSKA (reference sequence). The CDR3: CSAMLLRTEKLFF. The CDR3 DNA is TGCAGTGCAATGCTTCTCAGGACCGAAAAACTGTTTTTT.

The gene calls are TRBV12-3 or TRBV12-4 and TRBJ2-2; D may be TRBD1 or TRBD2 (5 bases each). This CDR3 is 12 amino acids long. Trimming left V 9 bases short and J 4 bases short, with 9 bases between. In DNA form, the CDR3 reads TGTGCCAGAGAGGGGAGCACCGGGGAGCTGTTTTTT. Its translation: CAREGSTGELFF.